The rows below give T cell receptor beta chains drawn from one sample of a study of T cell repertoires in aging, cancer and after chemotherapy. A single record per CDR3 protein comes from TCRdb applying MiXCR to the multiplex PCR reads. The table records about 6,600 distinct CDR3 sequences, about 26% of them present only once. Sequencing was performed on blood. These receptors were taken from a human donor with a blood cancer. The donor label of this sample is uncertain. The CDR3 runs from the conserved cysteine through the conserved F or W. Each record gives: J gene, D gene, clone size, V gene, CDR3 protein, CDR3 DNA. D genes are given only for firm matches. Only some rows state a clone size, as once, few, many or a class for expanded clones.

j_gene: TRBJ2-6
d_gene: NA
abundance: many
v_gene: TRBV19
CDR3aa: CASSIAGSGANVLTF
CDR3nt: TGTGCCAGTAGTATAGCGGGAAGTGGGGCCAACGTCCTGACTTTC

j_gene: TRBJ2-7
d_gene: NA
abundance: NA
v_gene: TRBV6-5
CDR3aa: CASSYAGQSYEQYF
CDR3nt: TGTGCCAGCAGTTACGCGGGCCAGTCCTACGAGCAGTACTTC

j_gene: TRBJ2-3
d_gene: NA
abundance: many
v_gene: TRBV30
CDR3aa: CAWMRADTQYF
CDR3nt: TGTGCCTGGATGCGGGCAGATACGCAGTATTTT

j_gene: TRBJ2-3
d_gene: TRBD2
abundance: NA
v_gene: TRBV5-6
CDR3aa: CASSSPGLAGGGTDTQYF
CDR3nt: TGTGCCAGCAGCTCGCCGGGACTAGCGGGGGGGGGCACAGATACGCAGTATTTT

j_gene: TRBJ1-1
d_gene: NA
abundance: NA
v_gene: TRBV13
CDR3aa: CATSSGGGTEAFF
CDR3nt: TGTGCCACCAGTTCCGGGGGCGGCACTGAAGCTTTCTTT

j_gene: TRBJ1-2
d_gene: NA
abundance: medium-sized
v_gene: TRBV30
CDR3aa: CAWSEDQPYYGYTF
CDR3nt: TGTGCCTGGAGTGAAGACCAGCCTTACTATGGCTACACCTTC

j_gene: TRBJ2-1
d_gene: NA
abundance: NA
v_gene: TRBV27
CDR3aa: CASRDPTSGGSYNEQFF
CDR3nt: TGTGCCAGCCGGGACCCTACCTCCGGGGGCTCCTACAATGAGCAGTTCTTC

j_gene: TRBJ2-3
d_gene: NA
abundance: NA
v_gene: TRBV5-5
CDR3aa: CASSPSGWVITDTQYF
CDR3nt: TGTGCCAGCAGCCCATCAGGGTGGGTTATCACAGATACGCAGTATTTT

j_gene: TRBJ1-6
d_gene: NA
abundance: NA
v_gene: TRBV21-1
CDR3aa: CARASGGWSPLHF
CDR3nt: TGTGCCAGGGCGTCAGGGGGCTGGTCACCCCTCCACTTT

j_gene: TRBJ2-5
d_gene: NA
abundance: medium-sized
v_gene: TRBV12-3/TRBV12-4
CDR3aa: CASRFGVEETQYF
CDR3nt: TGTGCCAGCAGGTTCGGGGTCGAAGAGACCCAGTACTTC

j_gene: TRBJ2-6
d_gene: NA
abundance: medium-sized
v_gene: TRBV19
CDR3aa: CASSLSSGANVLTF
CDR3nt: TGTGCCAGTAGTTTAAGTTCAGGGGCCAACGTCCTGACTTTC

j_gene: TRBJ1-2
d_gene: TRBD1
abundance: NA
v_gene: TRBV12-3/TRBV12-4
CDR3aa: CASSSRQGALYTF
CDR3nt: TGTGCCAGCAGTTCCCGACAGGGGGCCTTATACACCTTC

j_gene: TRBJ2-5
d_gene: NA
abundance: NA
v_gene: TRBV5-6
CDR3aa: CASSLRRTAQETQYF
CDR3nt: TGTGCCAGCAGCTTGCGGCGCACAGCTCAAGAGACCCAGTACTTC

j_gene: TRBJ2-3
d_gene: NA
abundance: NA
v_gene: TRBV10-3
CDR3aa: CAIGGAGTDTQYF
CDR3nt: TGTGCCATCGGGGGGGCCGGCACAGATACGCAGTATTTT

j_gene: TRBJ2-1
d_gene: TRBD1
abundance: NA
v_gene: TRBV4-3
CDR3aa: CASSPRGGQGHNEQFF
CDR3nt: TGCGCCAGCAGCCCGCGAGGGGGACAGGGTCACAATGAGCAGTTCTTC

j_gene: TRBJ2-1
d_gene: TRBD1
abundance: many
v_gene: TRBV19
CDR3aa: CASIKGQGYNEQFF
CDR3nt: TGTGCCAGTATTAAGGGACAGGGGTACAATGAGCAGTTCTTC

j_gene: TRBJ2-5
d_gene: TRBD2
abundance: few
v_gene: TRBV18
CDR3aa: CASSRDLAGARQETQYF
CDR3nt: TGTGCCAGCTCACGGGACCTAGCGGGGGCCCGCCAAGAGACCCAGTACTTC

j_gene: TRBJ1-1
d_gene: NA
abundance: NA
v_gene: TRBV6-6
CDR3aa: CASSYRGRENTEAFF
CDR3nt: TGTGCCAGCAGTTACAGGGGACGGGAGAACACTGAAGCTTTCTTT

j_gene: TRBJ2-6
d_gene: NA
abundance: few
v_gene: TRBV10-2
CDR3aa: CASLRGGANVLTF
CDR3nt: TGCGCCAGCCTAAGGGGTGGGGCCAACGTCCTGACTTTC

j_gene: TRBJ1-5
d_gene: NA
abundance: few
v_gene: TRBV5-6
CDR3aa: CASSLVGAPNQPQHF
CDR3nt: TGTGCCAGCAGCTTGGTAGGGGCGCCCAATCAGCCCCAGCATTTT

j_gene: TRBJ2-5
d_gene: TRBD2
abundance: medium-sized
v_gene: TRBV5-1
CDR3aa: CASSLGGTSQETQYF
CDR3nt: TGCGCCAGCAGCTTGGGCGGGACTAGTCAAGAGACCCAGTACTTC

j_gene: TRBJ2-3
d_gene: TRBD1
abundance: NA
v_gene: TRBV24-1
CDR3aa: CATSDRTDGQGTDTQYF
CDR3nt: TGTGCCACCAGTGACAGGACCGATGGACAGGGGACAGATACGCAGTATTTT

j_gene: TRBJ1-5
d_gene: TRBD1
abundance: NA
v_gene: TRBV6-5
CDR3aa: CAISGTVSNQPQHF
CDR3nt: TGTGCCATCAGTGGGACAGTTAGCAATCAGCCCCAGCATTTT

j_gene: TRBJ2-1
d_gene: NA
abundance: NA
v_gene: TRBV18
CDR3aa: CASSSPTLSGSYEQFF
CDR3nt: TGTGCCAGCTCATCTCCGACACTAAGTGGGTCATATGAGCAGTTCTTC

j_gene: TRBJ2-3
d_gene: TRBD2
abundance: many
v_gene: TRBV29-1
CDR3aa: CSAAGGASGGTDTQYF
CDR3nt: TGCAGCGCGGCGGGGGGGGCTAGCGGGGGCACAGATACGCAGTATTTT

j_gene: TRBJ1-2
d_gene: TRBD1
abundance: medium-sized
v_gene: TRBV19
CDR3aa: CASSIAGTGGYGYTF
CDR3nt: TGTGCCAGTAGTATCGCCGGGACAGGGGGCTATGGCTACACCTTC

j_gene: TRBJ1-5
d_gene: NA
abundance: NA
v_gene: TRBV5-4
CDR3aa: CASSLEDQPQHF
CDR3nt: TGTGCCAGCAGCTTGGAGGACCAGCCCCAGCATTTT

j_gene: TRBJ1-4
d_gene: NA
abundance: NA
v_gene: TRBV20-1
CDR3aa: CSARVREKLFF
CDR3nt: TGCAGTGCTAGAGTCAGAGAAAAACTGTTTTTT

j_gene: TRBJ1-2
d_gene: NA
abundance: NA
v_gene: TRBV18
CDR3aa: CASSPGQAKGGYTF
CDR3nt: TGTGCCAGCTCACCAGGTCAGGCCAAGGGGGGCTACACCTTC

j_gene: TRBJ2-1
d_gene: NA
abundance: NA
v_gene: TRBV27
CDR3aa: CASSSTRPYNEQFF
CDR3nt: TGTGCCAGCAGCTCGACTCGCCCATACAATGAGCAGTTCTTC

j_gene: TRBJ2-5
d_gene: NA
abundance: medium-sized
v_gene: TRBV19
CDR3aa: CASSIGGRQETQYF
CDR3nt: TGTGCCAGTAGTATAGGAGGGAGGCAAGAGACCCAGTACTTC

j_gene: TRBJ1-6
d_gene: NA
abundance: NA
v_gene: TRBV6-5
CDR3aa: CASREPNSPLHF
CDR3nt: TGTGCCAGCAGAGAGCCGAATTCACCCCTCCACTTT

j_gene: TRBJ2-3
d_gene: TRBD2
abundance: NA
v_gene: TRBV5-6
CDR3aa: CASGRLAGGSTDTQYF
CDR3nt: TGTGCCAGCGGACGACTAGCGGGGGGTAGCACAGATACGCAGTATTTT

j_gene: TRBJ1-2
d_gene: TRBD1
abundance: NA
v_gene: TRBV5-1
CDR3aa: CASSADRGNLGYTF
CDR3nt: TGCGCCAGCAGCGCGGACAGGGGGAACTTGGGCTACACCTTC

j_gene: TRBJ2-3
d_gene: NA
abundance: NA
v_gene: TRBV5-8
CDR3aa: CASSLQGTPTDTQYF
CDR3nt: TGTGCCAGCAGCTTGCAGGGAACACCCACAGATACGCAGTATTTT

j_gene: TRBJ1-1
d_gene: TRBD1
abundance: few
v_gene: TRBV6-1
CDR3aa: CASGRGPNTEAFF
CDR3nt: TGTGCCAGCGGGAGGGGGCCGAACACTGAAGCTTTCTTT

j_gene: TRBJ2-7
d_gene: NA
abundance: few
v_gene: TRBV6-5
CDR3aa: CASSYHGGQNYEQYF
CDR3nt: TGTGCCAGCAGTTACCATGGTGGACAAAACTACGAGCAGTACTTC

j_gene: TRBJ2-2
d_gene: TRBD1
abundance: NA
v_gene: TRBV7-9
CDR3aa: CASSSYRDREELFF
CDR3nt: TGTGCCAGCAGCTCATACAGGGACAGAGAGGAGCTGTTTTTT

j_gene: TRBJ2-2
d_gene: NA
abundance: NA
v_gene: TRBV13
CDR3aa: CASSLPGQKNTGELFF
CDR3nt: TGCGCCAGCAGCCTACCGGGACAAAAGAACACCGGGGAGCTGTTTTTT

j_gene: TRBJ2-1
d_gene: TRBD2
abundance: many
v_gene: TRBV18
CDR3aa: CASSPPSGGENEQFF
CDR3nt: TGTGCCAGCTCACCACCTAGCGGGGGGGAGAATGAGCAGTTCTTC

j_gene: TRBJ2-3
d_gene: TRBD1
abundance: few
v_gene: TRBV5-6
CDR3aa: CASSPLNGQGDLSSTDTQYF
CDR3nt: TGTGCCAGCAGCCCACTAAACGGACAGGGGGACCTTTCTAGCACAGATACGCAGTATTTT

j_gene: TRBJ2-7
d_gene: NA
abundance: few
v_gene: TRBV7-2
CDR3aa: CASSRAGSYEQYF
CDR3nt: TGTGCCAGCAGCCGGGCAGGGTCCTACGAGCAGTACTTC

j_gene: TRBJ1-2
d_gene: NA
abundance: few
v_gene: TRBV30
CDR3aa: CACALKALSGYTF
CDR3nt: TGTGCCTGTGCCTTAAAGGCCCTGAGTGGCTACACCTTC

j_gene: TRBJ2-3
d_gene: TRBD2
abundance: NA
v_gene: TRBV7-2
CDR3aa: CASSAGLAPDTQYF
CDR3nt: TGTGCCAGCAGCGCCGGACTAGCCCCAGATACGCAGTATTTT

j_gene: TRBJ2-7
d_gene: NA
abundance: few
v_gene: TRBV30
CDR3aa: CAWSPKGLHSVYEQYF
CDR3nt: TGTGCCTGGAGTCCCAAGGGACTCCATTCCGTCTACGAGCAGTACTTC

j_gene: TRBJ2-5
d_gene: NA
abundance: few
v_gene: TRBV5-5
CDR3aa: CASSFSEPQETQYF
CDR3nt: TGTGCCAGCAGCTTTTCTGAGCCCCAAGAGACCCAGTACTTC

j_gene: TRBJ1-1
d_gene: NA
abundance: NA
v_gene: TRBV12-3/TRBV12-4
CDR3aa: CASSSRLAWTALANTEAFF
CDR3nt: TGTGCCAGCAGTTCCCGCTTAGCCTGGACTGCCCTCGCGAACACTGAAGCTTTCTTT

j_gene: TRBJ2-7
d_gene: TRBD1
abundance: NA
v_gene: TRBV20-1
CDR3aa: CSAYRGSGNEQYF
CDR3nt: TGCAGTGCTTACAGGGGATCGGGGAACGAGCAGTACTTC

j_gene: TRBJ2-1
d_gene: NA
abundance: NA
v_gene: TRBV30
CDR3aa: CAWSATWGQFF
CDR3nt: TGTGCCTGGAGCGCCACTTGGGGGCAGTTCTTC

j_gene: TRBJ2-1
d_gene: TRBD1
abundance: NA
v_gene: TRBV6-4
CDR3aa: CASSEETGGLNEQFF
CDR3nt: TGTGCCAGCAGTGAAGAGACAGGGGGCCTCAATGAGCAGTTCTTC

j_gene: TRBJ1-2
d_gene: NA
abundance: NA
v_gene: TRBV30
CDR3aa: CAWSVGGRTSYTF
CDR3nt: TGTGCCTGGAGTGTAGGGGGGCGTACTAGCTACACCTTC

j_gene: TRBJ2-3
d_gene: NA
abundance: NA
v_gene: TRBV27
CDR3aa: CASSSLRWGAVDTQYF
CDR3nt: TGTGCCAGCAGCTCTCTGCGATGGGGGGCGGTCGATACGCAGTATTTT

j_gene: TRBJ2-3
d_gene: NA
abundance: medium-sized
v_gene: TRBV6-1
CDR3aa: CASSDAREPDTQYF
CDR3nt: TGTGCCAGCAGTGACGCCAGGGAACCAGATACGCAGTATTTT

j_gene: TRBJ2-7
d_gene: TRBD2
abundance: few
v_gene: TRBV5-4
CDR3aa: CASSLYSGARYF
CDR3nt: TGTGCCAGCAGCTTGTATAGCGGGGCGCGGTACTTC

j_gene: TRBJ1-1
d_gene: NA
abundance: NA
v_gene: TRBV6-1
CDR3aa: CAISEGRGNTEAFF
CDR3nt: TGTGCCATCAGTGAAGGGAGAGGGAACACTGAAGCTTTCTTT

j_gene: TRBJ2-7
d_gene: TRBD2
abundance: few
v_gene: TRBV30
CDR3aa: CAWSALAGGPHYEQYF
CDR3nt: TGTGCCTGGAGCGCGCTAGCGGGGGGCCCTCATTACGAGCAGTACTTC

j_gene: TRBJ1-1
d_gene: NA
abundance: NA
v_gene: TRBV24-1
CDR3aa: CATSRRENTEAFF
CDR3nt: TGTGCCACCAGTAGAAGGGAGAACACTGAAGCTTTCTTT

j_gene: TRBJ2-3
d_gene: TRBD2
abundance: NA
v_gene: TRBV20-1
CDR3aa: CSAPSGADTQYF
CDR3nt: TGCAGTGCCCCTAGCGGGGCAGATACGCAGTATTTT

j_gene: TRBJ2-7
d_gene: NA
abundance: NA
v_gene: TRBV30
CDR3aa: CAWRPAALGHEQYF
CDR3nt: TGTGCCTGGAGGCCGGCAGCTTTGGGCCACGAGCAGTACTTC

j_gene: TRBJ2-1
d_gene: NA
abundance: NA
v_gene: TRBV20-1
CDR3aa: CSASGTSRGYNEQFF
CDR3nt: TGCAGTGCTAGTGGGACCTCCCGGGGCTACAATGAGCAGTTCTTC